These 6 T cell receptor beta chains share one sample of origin, sequenced in a study of CD8 T cells in ankylosing spondylitis. Study-wide results and caveats: Seemingly characteristic of ankylosing spondylitis blood was a TCR beta motif consisting of under 10 highly homologous variants.

TCRdb redid the calling of the 5' RACE reads with MiXCR, one entry per CDR3 protein. The repertoire holds a few hundred thousand distinct CDR3 sequences, with approximately 20% as singletons. What these receptors recognize is not known. Sequenced input: blood, either unsorted or a sorted T cell fraction (not recorded which). These receptors all stem from a male donor with ankylosing spondylitis.

The chain uses TRBV2 and TRBJ1-3, with D maybe TRBD1 (6 bases). The CDR3 is made up of 12 amino acids. Trimming took off 8 bases at V and 5 bases at J, with 10 bases between the two ends. Germline values: CDR1 SNHLY, CDR2 FYNNEI. Here the CDR3 reads CASRTERNTIYF. The DNA of the CDR3 is TGTGCCAGCCGGACAGAGCGAAACACCATATATTTT.

This clonotype has only a few counts. V is TRBV4-1 and J is TRBJ2-1; 7 bases map to TRBD2. The length of the CDR3 is 18 residues. Germline trimming cut 0 bases from V and 2 bases from J; bases unmatched to any gene: 10. CDR1 is MGHRA, CDR2 YSYEKL, per germline. CDR3: CASSQDLVAGLTYNEQFF. In DNA form, the CDR3 reads TGCGCCAGCAGCCAAGATTTGGTAGCGGGTCTGACCTACAATGAGCAGTTCTTC.

This clonotype was found a few times. V gene TRBV10-2 combines with J gene TRBJ2-1, with unresolved D. CDR1 is WSHSY, CDR2 SAAADI, per germline. The CDR3 loop spans 15 amino acids. Trimming cost V 3 bases and J 2 bases, with 11 bases left between them. The DNA for the CDR3 is TGCGCCAGCAGTGACGTAAGCGCTACCTACAATGAGCAGTTCTTC. Encoded protein: CASSDVSATYNEQFF.

This chain connects TRBV19 to TRBJ2-7; unclear D gene. The V gene's germline CDR1 is LNHDA and CDR2 SQIVND (reference sequence). With 4 bases removed from V and 2 bases from J, the gap between germline ends came to 15 bases. The CDR3 consists of 15 residues. CDR3 nucleotides: TGTGCCAGTAGTAGGTGGAGTGGACCAGCCTACGAGCAGTACTTC. Encoded protein: CASSRWSGPAYEQYF.

The chain is built from TRBV7-3 and TRBJ2-1; no definite D call. Germline V gene sequence: CDR1 SGHTA, CDR2 FQGTGA. With 2 bases removed from V and 7 bases from J, the gap between germline ends came to 9 bases. CDR3 length equals 13 residues. CDR3 loop: CASSLGQLNEQFF. The CDR3 bases are TGTGCCAGCAGCTTAGGTCAGTTGAATGAGCAGTTCTTC.

This clonotype has only a few counts. The J gene is TRBJ2-5, the V gene TRBV4-1; D uncertain. The CDR3 is 15 residues long. The V gene's germline CDR1 is MGHRA and CDR2 YSYEKL. Trimming removed 0 bases from V and 5 bases from J, with 13 bases in between. Written as DNA, the CDR3 is TGCGCCAGCAGCCAAGACCCCTCGTCTGGGGAGACCCAGTACTTC. It is translated as CASSQDPSSGETQYF.